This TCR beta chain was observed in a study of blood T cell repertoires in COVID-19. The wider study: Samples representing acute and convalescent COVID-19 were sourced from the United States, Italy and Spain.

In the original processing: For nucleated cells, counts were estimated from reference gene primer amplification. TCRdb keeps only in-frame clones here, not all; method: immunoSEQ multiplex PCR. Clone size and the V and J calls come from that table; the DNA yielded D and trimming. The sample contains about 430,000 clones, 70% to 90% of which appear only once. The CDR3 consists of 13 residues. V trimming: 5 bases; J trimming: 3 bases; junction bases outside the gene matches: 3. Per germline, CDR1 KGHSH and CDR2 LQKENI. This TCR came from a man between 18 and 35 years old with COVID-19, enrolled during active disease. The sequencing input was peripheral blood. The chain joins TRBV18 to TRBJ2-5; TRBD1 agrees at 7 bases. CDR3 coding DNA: TGTGCCAGCTCATCGGGACAGAAAGAGACCCAGTACTTC. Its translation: CASSSGQKETQYF.